This T cell receptor beta chain was retrieved from a study of CD8 T cells in ankylosing spondylitis. Study-level points and caveats: For ankylosing spondylitis blood, a TCR beta motif of 7 or 8 highly homologous variants appeared characteristic.

Germline CDR1 reads SGHAT; CDR2 reads FQNNGV. The length of the CDR3 is 15 residues. The J segment lost 3 bases and the V segment lost 1 base, leaving 3 bases of the junction unmatched. A quantitative 5'-RACE method, one with molecular barcodes, was used to make TCR beta libraries. A single record per CDR3 protein comes from TCRdb applying MiXCR to the 5' RACE reads. This table holds 340,000 or so distinct CDR3 sequences, roughly 14% found once. With respect to this clonotype: No antigen is known for it.

V gene TRBV11-2 combines with J gene TRBJ2-1, with 7 bases matching TRBD1. The sequencing sample was made of blood, either unsorted or a sorted T cell fraction (not recorded which). The sequence was collected from a male donor with ankylosing spondylitis or in good health (not recorded which). CDR3 protein: CASSLVRTGYNEQFF. CDR3 nucleotide sequence: TGTGCCAGCAGCTTAGTGAGGACAGGCTACAATGAGCAGTTCTTC.